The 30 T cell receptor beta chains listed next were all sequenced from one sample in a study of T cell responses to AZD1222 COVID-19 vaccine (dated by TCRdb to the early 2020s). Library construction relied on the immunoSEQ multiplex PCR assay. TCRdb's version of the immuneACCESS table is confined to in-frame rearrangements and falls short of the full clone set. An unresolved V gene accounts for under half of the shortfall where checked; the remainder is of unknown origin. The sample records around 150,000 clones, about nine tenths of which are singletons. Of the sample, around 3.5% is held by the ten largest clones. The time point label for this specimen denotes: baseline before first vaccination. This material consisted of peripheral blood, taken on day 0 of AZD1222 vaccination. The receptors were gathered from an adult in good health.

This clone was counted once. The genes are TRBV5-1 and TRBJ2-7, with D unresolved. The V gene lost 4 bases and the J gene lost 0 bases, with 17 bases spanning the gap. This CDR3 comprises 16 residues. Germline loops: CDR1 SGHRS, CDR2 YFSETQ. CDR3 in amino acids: CASSPSNHVGSYEQYF. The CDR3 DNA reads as TGCGCCAGCAGCCCCTCAAACCACGTAGGCTCCTACGAGCAGTACTTC.

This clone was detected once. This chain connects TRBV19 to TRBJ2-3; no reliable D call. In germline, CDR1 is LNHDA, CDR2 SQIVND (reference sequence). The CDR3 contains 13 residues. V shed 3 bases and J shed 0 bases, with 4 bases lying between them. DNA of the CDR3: TGTGCCAGTAGTATCTGGAGCACAGATACGCAGTATTTT. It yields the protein CASSIWSTDTQYF.

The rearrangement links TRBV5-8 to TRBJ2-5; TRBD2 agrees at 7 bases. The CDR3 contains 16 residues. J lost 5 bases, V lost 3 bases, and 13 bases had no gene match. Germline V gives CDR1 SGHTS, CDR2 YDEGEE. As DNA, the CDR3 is TGTGCCAGCAGCTCCGGTAGGGCGGGAGCTGGGGAGACCCAGTACTTC. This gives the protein CASSSGRAGAGETQYF.

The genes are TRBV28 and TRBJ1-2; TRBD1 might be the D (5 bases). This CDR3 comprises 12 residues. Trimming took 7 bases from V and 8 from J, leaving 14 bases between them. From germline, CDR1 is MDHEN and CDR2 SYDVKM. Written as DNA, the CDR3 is TGTGCCAGCACCGACAGAACGGCGGGCTACACCTTC. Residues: CASTDRTAGYTF.

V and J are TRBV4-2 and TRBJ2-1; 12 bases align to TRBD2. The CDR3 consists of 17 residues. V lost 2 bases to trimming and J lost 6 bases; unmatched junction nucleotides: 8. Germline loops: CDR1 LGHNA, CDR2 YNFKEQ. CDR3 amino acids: CASSQRTGTSGPNEQFF. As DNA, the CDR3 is TGTGCCAGCAGCCAACGGACCGGGACTAGCGGGCCCAATGAGCAGTTCTTC.

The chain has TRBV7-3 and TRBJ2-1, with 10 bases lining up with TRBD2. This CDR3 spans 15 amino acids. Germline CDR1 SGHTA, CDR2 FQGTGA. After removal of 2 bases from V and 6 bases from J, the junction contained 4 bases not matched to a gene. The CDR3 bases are TGTGCCAGCAGCTTACTAGCGGGAGTACCCAATGAGCAGTTCTTC. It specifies CASSLLAGVPNEQFF.

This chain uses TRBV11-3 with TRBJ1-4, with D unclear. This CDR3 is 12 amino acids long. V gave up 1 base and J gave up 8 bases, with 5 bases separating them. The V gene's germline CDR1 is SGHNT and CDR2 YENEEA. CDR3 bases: TGTGCCAGCAGCTTAGTTGGGGAAAAACTGTTTTTT. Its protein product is CASSLVGEKLFF. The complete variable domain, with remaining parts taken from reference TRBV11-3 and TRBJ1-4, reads EAGVVQSPRYKIIEKKQPVAFWCNPISGHNTLYWYLQNLGQGPELLIRYENEEAVDDSQLPKDRFSAERLKGVDSTLKIQPAELGDSAVYLCASSLVGEKLFFGSGTQLSVL.

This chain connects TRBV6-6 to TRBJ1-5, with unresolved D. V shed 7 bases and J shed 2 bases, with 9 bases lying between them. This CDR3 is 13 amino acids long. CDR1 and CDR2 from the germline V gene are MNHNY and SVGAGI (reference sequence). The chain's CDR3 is CASTEHGNQPQHF. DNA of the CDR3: TGTGCCAGCACTGAACATGGCAATCAGCCCCAGCATTTT.

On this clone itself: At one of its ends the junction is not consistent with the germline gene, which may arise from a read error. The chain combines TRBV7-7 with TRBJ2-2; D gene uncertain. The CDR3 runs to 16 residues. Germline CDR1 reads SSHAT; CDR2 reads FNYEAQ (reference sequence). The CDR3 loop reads CASSLKNSPNTGELFF. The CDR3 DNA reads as TGTGCTAGCAGCTTGAAAAACTCCCCGAACACCGGGGAGCTGTTTTTT.

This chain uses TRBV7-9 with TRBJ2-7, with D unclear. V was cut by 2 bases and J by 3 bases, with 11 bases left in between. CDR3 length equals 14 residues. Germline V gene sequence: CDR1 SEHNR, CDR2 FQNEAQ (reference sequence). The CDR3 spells CASSLQGQRYEQYF. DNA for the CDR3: TGTGCCAGCAGCTTACAAGGGCAGCGCTACGAGCAGTACTTC. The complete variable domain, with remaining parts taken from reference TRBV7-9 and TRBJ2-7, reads DTGVSQNPRHKITKRGQNVTFRCDPISEHNRLYWYRQTLGQGPEFLTYFQNEAQLEKSRLLSDRFSAERPKGSFSTLEIQRTEQGDSAMYLCASSLQGQRYEQYFGPGTRLTVT.

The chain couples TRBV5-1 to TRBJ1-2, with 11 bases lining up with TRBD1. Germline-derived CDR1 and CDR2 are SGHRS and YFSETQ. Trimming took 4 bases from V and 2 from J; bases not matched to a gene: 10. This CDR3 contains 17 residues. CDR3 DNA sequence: TGCGCCAGCAGCCATGGACAGGGGGCGTCCAGCAACTATGGCTACACCTTC. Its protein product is CASSHGQGASSNYGYTF.

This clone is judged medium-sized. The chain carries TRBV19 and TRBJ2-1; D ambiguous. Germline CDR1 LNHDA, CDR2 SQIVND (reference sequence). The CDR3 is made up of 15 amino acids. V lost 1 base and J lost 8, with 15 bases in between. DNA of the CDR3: TGTGCCAGTAGTATAGTTGGATCCACAATCTATGAGCAGTTCTTC. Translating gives CASSIVGSTIYEQFF.

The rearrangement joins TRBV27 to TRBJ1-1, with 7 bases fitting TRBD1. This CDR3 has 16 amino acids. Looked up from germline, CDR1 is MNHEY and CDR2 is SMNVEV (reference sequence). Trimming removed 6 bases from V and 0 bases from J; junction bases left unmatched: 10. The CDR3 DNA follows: TGTGCCAGCAGGCGACAGGGCCTACCCCTGAACACTGAAGCTTTCTTT. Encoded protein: CASRRQGLPLNTEAFF.

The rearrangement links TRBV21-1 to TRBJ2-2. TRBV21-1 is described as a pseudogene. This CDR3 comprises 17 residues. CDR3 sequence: CASSKVKDGEYTGELFF. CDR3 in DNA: TGTGCCAGCAGCAAAGTTAAGGACGGTGAATACACCGGGGAGCTGTTTTTT.

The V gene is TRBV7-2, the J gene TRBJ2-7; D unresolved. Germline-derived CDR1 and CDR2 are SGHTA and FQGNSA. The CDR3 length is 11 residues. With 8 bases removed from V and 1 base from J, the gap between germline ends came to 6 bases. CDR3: CASAVSYEQYF. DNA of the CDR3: TGTGCCAGCGCTGTTTCCTACGAGCAGTACTTC.

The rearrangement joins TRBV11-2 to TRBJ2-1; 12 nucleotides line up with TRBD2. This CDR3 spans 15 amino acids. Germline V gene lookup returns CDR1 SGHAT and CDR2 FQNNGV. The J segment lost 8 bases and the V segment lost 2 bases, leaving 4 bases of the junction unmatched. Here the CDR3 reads CASSLTSGRIYEQFF. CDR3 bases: TGTGCCAGCAGCTTAACTAGCGGGAGGATCTATGAGCAGTTCTTC.

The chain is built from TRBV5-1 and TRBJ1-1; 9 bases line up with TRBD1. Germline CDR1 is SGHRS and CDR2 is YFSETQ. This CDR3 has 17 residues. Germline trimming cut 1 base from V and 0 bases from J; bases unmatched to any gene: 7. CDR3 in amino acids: CASSLKDRGYLNTEAFF. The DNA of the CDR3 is TGCGCCAGCAGCTTGAAAGACAGGGGGTACCTGAACACTGAAGCTTTCTTT. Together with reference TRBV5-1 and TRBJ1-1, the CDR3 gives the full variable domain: KAGVTQTPRYLIKTRGQQVTLSCSPISGHRSVSWYQQTPGQGLQFLFEYFSETQRNKGNFPGRFSGRQFSNSRSEMNVSTLELGDSALYLCASSLKDRGYLNTEAFFGQGTRLTVV.

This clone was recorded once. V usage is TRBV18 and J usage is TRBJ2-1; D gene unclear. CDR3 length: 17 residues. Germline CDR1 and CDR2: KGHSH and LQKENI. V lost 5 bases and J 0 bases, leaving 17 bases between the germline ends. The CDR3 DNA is TGTGCCAGCTCAGAGAATAGAATCCCAAGCTCCTACAATGAGCAGTTCTTC. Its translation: CASSENRIPSSYNEQFF.

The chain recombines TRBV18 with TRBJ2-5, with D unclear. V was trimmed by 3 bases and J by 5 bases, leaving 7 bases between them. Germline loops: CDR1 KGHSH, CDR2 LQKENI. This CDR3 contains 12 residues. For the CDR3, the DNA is TGTGCCAGCTCACCCCAGGAGGAGACCCAGTACTTC. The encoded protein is CASSPQEETQYF.

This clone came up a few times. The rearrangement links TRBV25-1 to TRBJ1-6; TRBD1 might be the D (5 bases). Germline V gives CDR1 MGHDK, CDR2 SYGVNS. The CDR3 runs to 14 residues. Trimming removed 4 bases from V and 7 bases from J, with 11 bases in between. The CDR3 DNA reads TGTGCCAGCAGTGGAATAGGGGTCAATTCACCCCTCCACTTT. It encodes CASSGIGVNSPLHF.

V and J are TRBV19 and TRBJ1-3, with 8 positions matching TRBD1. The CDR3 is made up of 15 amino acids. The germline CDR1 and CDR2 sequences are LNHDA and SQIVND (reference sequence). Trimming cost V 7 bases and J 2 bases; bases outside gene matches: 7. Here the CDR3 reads CASTDRGQAGNTIYF. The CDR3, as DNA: TGTGCCAGTACCGACAGGGGCCAGGCTGGAAACACCATATATTTT.

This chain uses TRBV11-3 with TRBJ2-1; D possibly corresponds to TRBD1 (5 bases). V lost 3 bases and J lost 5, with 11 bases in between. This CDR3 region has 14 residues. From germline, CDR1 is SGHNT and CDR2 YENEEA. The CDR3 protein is CASSFDSLNNEQFF. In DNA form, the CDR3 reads TGTGCCAGCAGCTTTGACAGCCTAAACAATGAGCAGTTCTTC.

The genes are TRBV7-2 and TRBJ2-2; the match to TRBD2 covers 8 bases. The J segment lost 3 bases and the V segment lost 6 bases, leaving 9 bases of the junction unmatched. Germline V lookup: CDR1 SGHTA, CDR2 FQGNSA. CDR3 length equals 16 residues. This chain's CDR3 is CASSPPRGGDTGELFF. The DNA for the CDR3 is TGTGCCAGCAGTCCACCCCGGGGGGGCGACACCGGGGAGCTGTTTTTT.

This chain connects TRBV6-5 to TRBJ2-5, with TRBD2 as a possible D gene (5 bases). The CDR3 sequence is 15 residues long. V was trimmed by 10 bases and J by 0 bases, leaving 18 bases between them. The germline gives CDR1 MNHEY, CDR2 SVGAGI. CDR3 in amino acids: CATSSGGRYQETQYF. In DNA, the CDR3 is TGTGCCACCTCTTCCGGAGGCAGGTACCAAGAGACCCAGTACTTC.

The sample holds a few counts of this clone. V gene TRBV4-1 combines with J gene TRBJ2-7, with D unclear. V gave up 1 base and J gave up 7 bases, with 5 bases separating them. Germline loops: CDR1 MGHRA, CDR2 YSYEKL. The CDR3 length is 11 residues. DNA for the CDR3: TGCGCCAGCAGCCAAGGATGGGAGCAGTACTTC. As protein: CASSQGWEQYF.

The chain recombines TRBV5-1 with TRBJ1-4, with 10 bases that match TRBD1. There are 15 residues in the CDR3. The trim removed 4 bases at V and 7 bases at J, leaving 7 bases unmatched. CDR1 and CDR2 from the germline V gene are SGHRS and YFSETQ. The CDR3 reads CASSGGDRGPEKLFF. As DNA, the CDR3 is TGCGCCAGCAGCGGAGGGGACAGGGGTCCTGAAAAACTGTTTTTT.

CDR3 DNA sequence: TGTGCCTGGAGCGCAGGGGGAATGACTGAAGCTTTCTTT. This encodes CAWSAGGMTEAFF. The chain joins TRBV30 to TRBJ1-1; 7 positions agree with TRBD1. This CDR3 has 13 amino acids. The junction had 6 bases not matched to a gene; V was cut back by 3 bases and J by 5 bases. Germline CDR1 reads GTSNPN; CDR2 reads SVGIG (reference sequence).

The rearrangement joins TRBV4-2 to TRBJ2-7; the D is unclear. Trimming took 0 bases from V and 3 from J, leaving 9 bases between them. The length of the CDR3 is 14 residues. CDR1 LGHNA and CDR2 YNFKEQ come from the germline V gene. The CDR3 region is CASSQEYDNYEQYF. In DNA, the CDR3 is TGTGCCAGCAGCCAAGAATATGACAACTACGAGCAGTACTTC.

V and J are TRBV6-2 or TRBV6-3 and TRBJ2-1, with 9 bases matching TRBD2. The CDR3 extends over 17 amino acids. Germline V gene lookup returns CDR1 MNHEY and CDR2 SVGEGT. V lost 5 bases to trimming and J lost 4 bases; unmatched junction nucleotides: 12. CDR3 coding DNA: TGTGCCAGCAGTACGATGGGTAGCGGGAGACCTTACAATGAGCAGTTCTTC. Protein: CASSTMGSGRPYNEQFF.

CDR3 residues: CASSFRTGTNTEAFF. In DNA form, the CDR3 reads TGTGCCAGCAGCTTCAGGACAGGGACTAACACTGAAGCTTTCTTT. The genes are TRBV11-3 and TRBJ1-1, with 8 positions matching TRBD1. The germline V gene has CDR1 SGHNT and CDR2 YENEEA. With V trimmed by 3 bases and J by 2 bases, 5 bases remained unmatched. This CDR3 contains 15 residues. Supplemented by reference TRBV11-3 and TRBJ1-1, the full variable domain reads EAGVVQSPRYKIIEKKQPVAFWCNPISGHNTLYWYLQNLGQGPELLIRYENEEAVDDSQLPKDRFSAERLKGVDSTLKIQPAELGDSAVYLCASSFRTGTNTEAFFGQGTRLTVV.